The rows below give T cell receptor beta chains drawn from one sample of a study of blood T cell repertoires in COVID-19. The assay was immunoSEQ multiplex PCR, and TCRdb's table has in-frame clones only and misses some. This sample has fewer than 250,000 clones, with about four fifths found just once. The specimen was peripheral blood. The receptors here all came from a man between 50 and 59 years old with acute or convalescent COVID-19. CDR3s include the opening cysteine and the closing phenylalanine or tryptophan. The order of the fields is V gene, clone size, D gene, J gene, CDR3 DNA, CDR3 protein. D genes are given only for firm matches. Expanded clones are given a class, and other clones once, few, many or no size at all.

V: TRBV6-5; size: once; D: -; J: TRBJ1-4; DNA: TGTGCCAGCAGGCCTAGCCGGGAGAATGAAAAACTGTTTTTT; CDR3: CASRPSRENEKLFF
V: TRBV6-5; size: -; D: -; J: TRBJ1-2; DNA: TGTGCCAGCAGCCCCTCCTATGGCTACACCTTC; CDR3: CASSPSYGYTF
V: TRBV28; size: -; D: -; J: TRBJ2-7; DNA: TGTGCCAGCAACCTGACACCGAGCTCCTACGAGCAGTACTTC; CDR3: CASNLTPSSYEQYF
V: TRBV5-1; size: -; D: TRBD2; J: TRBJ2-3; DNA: TGCGCCAGCAGCTTGGAGGGTAGCGGGGGCACAGATACGCAGTATTTT; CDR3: CASSLEGSGGTDTQYF
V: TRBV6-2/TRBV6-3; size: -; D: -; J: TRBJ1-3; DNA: TGTGCCAGCAGTTACGGCAGGGTCGCTGGAAACACCATATATTTT; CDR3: CASSYGRVAGNTIYF
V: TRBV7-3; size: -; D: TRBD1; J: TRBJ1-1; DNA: TGTGCCAGCAGCACTCAGGGGGACACTGAAGCTTTCTTT; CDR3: CASSTQGDTEAFF
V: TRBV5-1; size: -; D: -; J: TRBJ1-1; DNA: TGCGCCAGCAGCTTGGTCCCGGGGGAGATGAACACTGAAGCTTTCTTT; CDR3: CASSLVPGEMNTEAFF
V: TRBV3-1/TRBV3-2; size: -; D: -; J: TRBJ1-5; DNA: TGTGCCAGCAGCCAAGATTTACAGGCTCGGCCCCAGCATTTT; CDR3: CASSQDLQARPQHF
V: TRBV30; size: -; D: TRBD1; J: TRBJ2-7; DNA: TGTGCCTGGAGTGTAGCGCGACAGGGTAAGCAGTACTTC; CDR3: CAWSVARQGKQYF
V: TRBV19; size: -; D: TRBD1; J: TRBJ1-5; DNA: TGTGCCAGTAGTATAGGGACAGGGCAGGGGCCCCAGCATTTT; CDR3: CASSIGTGQGPQHF
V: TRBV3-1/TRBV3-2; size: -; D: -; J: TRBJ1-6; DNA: TGTGCCAGCAGCCAATCTAAGTTGCGGGAAATACATTCACCCCTCCACTTT; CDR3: CASSQSKLREIHSPLHF
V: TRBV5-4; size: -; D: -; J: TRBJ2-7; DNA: TGTGCCAGCAGCTTAACGACAATTTCCTACGAGCAGTACTTC; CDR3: CASSLTTISYEQYF
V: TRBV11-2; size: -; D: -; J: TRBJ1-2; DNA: TGTGCCAGCAGCCCCGTCCCTGCCCGGAGGGCTAACTATGGCTACACCTTC; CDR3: CASSPVPARRANYGYTF
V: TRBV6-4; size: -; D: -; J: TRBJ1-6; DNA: TGTGCCAGCAGTGACGGGGGGGTTAATAATTCACCCCTCCACTTT; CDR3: CASSDGGVNNSPLHF
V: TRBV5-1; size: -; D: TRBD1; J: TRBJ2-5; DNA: TGCGCCAGCAGCTTTACCGGGACAGGGGGCGCGGAGGGAAAGACCCAGTACTTC; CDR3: CASSFTGTGGAEGKTQYF
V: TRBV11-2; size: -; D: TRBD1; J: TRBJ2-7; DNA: TGTGCCAGCAGCCCCCCCCTTTCATACAGGGGCCACGAGCAGTACTTC; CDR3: CASSPPLSYRGHEQYF
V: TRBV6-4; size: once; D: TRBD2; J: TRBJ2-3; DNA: TGTGCCAGCAGTGGGAGCGCGGGGGGTACGCAGTATTTT; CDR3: CASSGSAGGTQYF
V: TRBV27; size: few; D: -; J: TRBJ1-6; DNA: TGTGCCACCAAGCAAGTTTATAATTCACCCCTCCACTTT; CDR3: CATKQVYNSPLHF
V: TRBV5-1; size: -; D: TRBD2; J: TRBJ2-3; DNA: TGCGCCAGCAGCTTGGGCCAAGGCGGGGGTGATACGCAGTATTTT; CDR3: CASSLGQGGGDTQYF
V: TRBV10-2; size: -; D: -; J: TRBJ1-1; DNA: TGCGCCAGCAGTGAGTCACGAGACAGCGCGATGAACACTGAAGCTTTCTTT; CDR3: CASSESRDSAMNTEAFF
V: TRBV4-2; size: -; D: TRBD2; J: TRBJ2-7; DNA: TGTGCCAGCAGCCAAGCCCCCGCGGGACTAGCGGGATCTAAGGACGAGCAGTACTTC; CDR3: CASSQAPAGLAGSKDEQYF
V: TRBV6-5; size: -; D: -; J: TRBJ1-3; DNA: TGTGCCAGCAGTTACTCGCAGCGTTCTGGAAACACCATATATTTT; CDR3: CASSYSQRSGNTIYF
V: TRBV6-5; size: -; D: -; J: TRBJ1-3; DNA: TGTGCCAGCAGGCGCGACAGCTCTGGAAACACCATATATTTT; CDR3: CASRRDSSGNTIYF
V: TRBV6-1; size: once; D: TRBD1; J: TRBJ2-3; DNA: TGTGCCAGCAGTGGACAGGGGGATGGCCGCGACACAGATACGCAGTATTTT; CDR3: CASSGQGDGRDTDTQYF
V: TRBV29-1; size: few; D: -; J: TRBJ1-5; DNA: TGCAGCGTCAAACAGGATAGCAATCAGCCCCAGCATTTT; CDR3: CSVKQDSNQPQHF
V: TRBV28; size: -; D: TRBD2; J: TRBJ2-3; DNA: TGTGCCAGCAGTCCCCTCGAACAACTAGCGGCCGATCAATTCCCCACAGATACGCAGTATTTT; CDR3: CASSPLEQLAADQFPTDTQYF
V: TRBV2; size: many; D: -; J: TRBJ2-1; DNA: TGTGCCAGCAGTGAGGGCAGCTCCTACAATGAGCAGTTCTTC; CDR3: CASSEGSSYNEQFF
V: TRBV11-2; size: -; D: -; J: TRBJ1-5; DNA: TGTGCCAGCAGCTTAGCTCCAGGAGGCGAGCCCCAGCATTTT; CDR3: CASSLAPGGEPQHF
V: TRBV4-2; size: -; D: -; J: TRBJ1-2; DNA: TGTGCCAGCAGCCCTATCATCGGCGGTGATGGCTACACCTTC; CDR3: CASSPIIGGDGYTF
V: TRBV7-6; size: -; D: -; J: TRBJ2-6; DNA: TGTGCCAGCAGCTTAGGGTCCAGGGTTTCTGGGGCCAACGTCCTGACTTTC; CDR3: CASSLGSRVSGANVLTF
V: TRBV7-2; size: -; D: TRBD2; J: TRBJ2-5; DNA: TGTGCCAGCAGCTTAGATAGCGGGAGGAGTAAGACCCAGTACTTC; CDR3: CASSLDSGRSKTQYF
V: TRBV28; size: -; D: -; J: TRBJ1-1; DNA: TGTGCCAGCATACGCGGGATTGAAGCTTTCTTT; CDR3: CASIRGIEAFF
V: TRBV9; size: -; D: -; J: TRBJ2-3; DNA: TGTGCCAGCAGCGTAGTCCCGCAGAACACAGATACGCAGTATTTT; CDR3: CASSVVPQNTDTQYF
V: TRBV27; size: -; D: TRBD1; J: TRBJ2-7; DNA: TGTGCCAGCAGTTTTCGGACAGGCTCCTACGAGCAGTACTTC; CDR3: CASSFRTGSYEQYF
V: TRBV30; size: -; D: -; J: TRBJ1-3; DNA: TGTGCCTGGGGGAGGCGGCTGGCGGACACCATATATTTT; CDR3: CAWGRRLADTIYF
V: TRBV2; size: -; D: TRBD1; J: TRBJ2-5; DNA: TGTGCCAGCAGAACAGGGGGCGGGGAGACCCAGTACTTC; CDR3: CASRTGGGETQYF
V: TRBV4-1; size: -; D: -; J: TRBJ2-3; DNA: TGCGCCAGCAGCCAGGTTACAGGACCTAGCACAGATACGCAGTATTTT; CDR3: CASSQVTGPSTDTQYF
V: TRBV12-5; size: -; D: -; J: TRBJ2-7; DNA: TGTGCTAGTGGTTTGGTACTCGGGGTCCAGCAGTACTTC; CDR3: CASGLVLGVQQYF
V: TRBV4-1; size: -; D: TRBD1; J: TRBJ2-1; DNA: TGCGCCAGCAGCCCCCGACAGGGTCAGACGTTCAGGATATACAATGAGCAGTTCTTC; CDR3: CASSPRQGQTFRIYNEQFF
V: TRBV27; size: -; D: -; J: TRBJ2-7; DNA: TGTGCCAGCAGTTTATCGGACAGCTTCTACGAGCAGTACTTC; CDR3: CASSLSDSFYEQYF
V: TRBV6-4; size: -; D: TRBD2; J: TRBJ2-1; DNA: TGTGCCAGCAGTCTAAGCGGGGTCTCCTACAATGAGCAGTTCTTC; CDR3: CASSLSGVSYNEQFF
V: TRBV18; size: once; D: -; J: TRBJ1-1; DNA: TGTGCCAGCTCTCCTCAGGGGCAGAACACTGAAGCTTTCTTT; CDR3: CASSPQGQNTEAFF
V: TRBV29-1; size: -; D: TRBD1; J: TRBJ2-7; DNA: TGCAGCGCATCCCACAGGGGTGCGTCCTACGAGCAGTACTTC; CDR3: CSASHRGASYEQYF
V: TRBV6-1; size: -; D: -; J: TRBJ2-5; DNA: TGTGCCAGCAGTGAAAGGGGGTTGGAGACCCAGTACTTC; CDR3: CASSERGLETQYF
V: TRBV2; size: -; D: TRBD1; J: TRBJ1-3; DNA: TGTGCCAGCAGTCCACTGACAGGGGCGGGAAACACCATATATTTT; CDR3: CASSPLTGAGNTIYF
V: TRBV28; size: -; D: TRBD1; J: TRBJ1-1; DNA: TGTGCCAGCAGTTTGCGCCTGGGACAGGGGGACACTGAAGCTTTCTTT; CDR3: CASSLRLGQGDTEAFF
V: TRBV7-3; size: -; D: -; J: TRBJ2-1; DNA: TGTGCCAGCAATTCGTACAATGAGCAGTTCTTC; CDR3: CASNSYNEQFF
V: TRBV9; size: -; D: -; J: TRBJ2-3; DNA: TGTGCCAGCAGCGTAAACGGGGATTTTGCAGATACGCAGTATTTT; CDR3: CASSVNGDFADTQYF
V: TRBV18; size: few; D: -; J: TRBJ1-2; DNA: TGTGCCAGCTCACCACTGACAGAGAAACCCTATGGCTACACCTTC; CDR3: CASSPLTEKPYGYTF